Each of the 10 T cell receptor beta chains below was sequenced from the same sample in a study of OX40 agonist ivuxolimab in advanced cancers. Generated by immunoSEQ multiplex PCR, the TCRdb table keeps only in-frame clones and is missing some. The sample includes tens of thousands of clones, 70% to 90% of them seen just once. Source: CD4+ or CD8+ T cells sorted from blood, taken in a trial of the OX40 agonist ivuxolimab. The receptor set was obtained from an adult with an advanced solid tumor such as melanoma, head and neck, liver or kidney cancer.

This clone was recorded only once. CDR3: CASSWEGAGTQYF. The CDR3 DNA reads TGTGCCAGCAGCTGGGAGGGCGCCGGGACCCAGTACTTC. The chain employs TRBV6-6 and TRBJ2-5, with 7 bases identical to TRBD2. Germline trimming cut 6 bases from V and 7 bases from J; bases unmatched to any gene: 8. The germline gives CDR1 MNHNY, CDR2 SVGAGI (reference sequence). This CDR3 contains 13 residues.

This chain uses TRBV2 with TRBJ2-3, with 7 bases that match TRBD2. In germline, CDR1 is SNHLY, CDR2 FYNNEI. The V gene end was trimmed by 7 bases and the J gene end by 0 bases; junction bases not matched to a gene: 10. The length of the CDR3 is 16 residues. The CDR3 spells CASTLRASGSTDTQYF. The CDR3 nucleotides are TGTGCCAGCACTCTGAGGGCTAGCGGCAGCACAGATACGCAGTATTTT.

V and J are TRBV28 and TRBJ2-5; D possibly corresponds to TRBD2 (5 bases). The CDR3 has 16 amino acids. Trimming took 8 bases from V and 1 from J, leaving 20 bases between them. CDR1 MDHEN and CDR2 SYDVKM come from the germline V gene. The CDR3 loop is CASRAPGRVGQETQYF. For the CDR3, the DNA is TGTGCCAGCCGTGCCCCGGGAAGGGTCGGCCAAGAGACCCAGTACTTC.

The CDR3 coding sequence is TGTGCCAGCAGCGCGAGACTAGCGGGAGGGCCCAATGAGCAGTTCTTC. This gives the protein CASSARLAGGPNEQFF. V gene TRBV11-2 combines with J gene TRBJ2-1, with 14 positions matching TRBD2. V lost 5 bases and J lost 6; bases outside the gene matches: 6. The CDR3 runs 16 residues. Germline CDR1 reads SGHAT; CDR2 reads FQNNGV.

The table lists this clone with a few counts. The junction and the germline gene differ at one end; a read error may be behind it. This rearrangement joins TRBV5-1 to TRBJ1-4, with D hard to call. This CDR3 region has 13 residues. Germline V lookup: CDR1 SGHRS, CDR2 YFSETQ. The CDR3 reads CASSNPTKEKLFF. CDR3 DNA: TGCGCCAGCAGCAACCCTACTAAGGAAAAACTGTTTTTT. The full variable domain, completed using reference TRBV5-1 and TRBJ1-4, is KAGVTQTPRYLIKTRGQQVTLSCSPISGHRSVSWYQQTPGQGLQFLFEYFSETQRNKGNFPGRFSGRQFSNSRSEMNVSTLELGDSALYLCASSNPTKEKLFFGSGTQLSVL.

This clone was picked up a small number of times. J is TRBJ2-6 and V is TRBV9; D not resolved. Trimming removed 0 bases from V and 4 bases from J, with 8 bases in between. The CDR3 contains 15 residues. Per germline, CDR1 SGDLS and CDR2 YYNGEE. The DNA for the CDR3 is TGTGCCAGCAGCGTAGAACGGATGGGGGCCAACGTCCTGACTTTC. Translated, it gives CASSVERMGANVLTF.

This chain joins TRBV5-1 and TRBJ2-1; D possibly matches TRBD1 or TRBD2 (6 bases each). The ends were cut back, 2 bases at V and 9 bases at J, with 12 bases in the middle. Germline lookup yields CDR1 SGHRS and CDR2 YFSETQ. This CDR3 has 13 residues. CDR3 DNA: TGCGCCAGCAGCTTAGTAGAGGGGGGTGAGCAGTTCTTC. This encodes CASSLVEGGEQFF. The whole variable domain, remainder taken from reference TRBV5-1 and TRBJ2-1, is KAGVTQTPRYLIKTRGQQVTLSCSPISGHRSVSWYQQTPGQGLQFLFEYFSETQRNKGNFPGRFSGRQFSNSRSEMNVSTLELGDSALYLCASSLVEGGEQFFGPGTRLTVL.

This sequence joins TRBV6-6 and TRBJ2-1; D might be TRBD1 or TRBD2, each matching 5 bases. The CDR3 sequence is 12 residues long. V was shortened by 5 bases and J by 9 bases, with 11 bases between the two germline ends. CDR1 and CDR2 (germline): MNHNY, SVGAGI (reference sequence). The CDR3 here is CASSLRGVEQFF. In DNA form, the CDR3 reads TGTGCCAGCAGTCTGAGAGGGGTTGAGCAGTTCTTC.

The genes are TRBV14 and TRBJ2-3, with TRBD2 identical over 7 bases. J was trimmed by 10 bases and V by 1 base; bases with no gene match: 11. The CDR3 covers 15 residues. Looked up from germline, CDR1 is SGHDN and CDR2 is FVKESK. This CDR3 reads CASSQGAGSGIAQYF. CDR3 bases: TGTGCCAGCAGCCAAGGAGCAGGAAGCGGGATTGCGCAGTATTTT.

This clone was counted once. The rearrangement uses TRBV11-3 and TRBJ2-3, with a tentative D call TRBD1 (5 bases). Per germline, CDR1 SGHNT and CDR2 YENEEA. The CDR3 runs 19 residues. Trimming removed 5 bases from V and 5 bases from J, with 29 bases in between. CDR3 protein: CASSLGVLLGPNEVDTQYF. CDR3 DNA: TGTGCCAGCAGCCTAGGGGTATTATTAGGACCCAACGAGGTAGATACGCAGTATTTT. Together with reference TRBV11-3 and TRBJ2-3, the CDR3 gives the full variable domain: EAGVVQSPRYKIIEKKQPVAFWCNPISGHNTLYWYLQNLGQGPELLIRYENEEAVDDSQLPKDRFSAERLKGVDSTLKIQPAELGDSAVYLCASSLGVLLGPNEVDTQYFGPGTRLTVL.